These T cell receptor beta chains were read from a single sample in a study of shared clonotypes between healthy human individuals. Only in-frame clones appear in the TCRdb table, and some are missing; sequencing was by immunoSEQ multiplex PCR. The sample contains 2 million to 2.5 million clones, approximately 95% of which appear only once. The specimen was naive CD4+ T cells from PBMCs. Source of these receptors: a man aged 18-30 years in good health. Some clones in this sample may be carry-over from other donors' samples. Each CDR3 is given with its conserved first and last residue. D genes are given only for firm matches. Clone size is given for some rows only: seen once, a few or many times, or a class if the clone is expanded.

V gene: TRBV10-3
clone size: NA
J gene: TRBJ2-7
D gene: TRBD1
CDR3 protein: CAISNFGQVEQYF
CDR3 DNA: TGTGCCATCAGTAACTTTGGACAGGTCGAGCAGTACTTC

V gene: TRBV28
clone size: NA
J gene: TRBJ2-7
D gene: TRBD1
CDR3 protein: CASSNTVGQGANYEQYF
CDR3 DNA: TGTGCCAGCAGTAATACTGTGGGACAGGGGGCTAACTACGAGCAGTACTTC

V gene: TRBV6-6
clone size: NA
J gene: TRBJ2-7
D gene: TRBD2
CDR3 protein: CASSLAGGTYEQYF
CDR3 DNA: TGTGCCAGCAGTCTAGCGGGAGGAACCTACGAGCAGTACTTC

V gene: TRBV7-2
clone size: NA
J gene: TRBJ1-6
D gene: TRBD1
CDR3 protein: CASSLTGEGPLHF
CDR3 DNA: TGTGCCAGCAGCTTGACAGGGGAGGGACCCCTCCACTTT

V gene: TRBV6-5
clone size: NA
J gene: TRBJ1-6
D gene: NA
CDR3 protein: CASTLHRAYNSPLHF
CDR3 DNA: TGTGCCAGCACCTTACACCGGGCATATAATTCACCCCTCCACTTT

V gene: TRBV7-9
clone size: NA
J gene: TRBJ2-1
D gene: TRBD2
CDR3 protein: CASSFTSGKGNEQFF
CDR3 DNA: TGTGCCAGCAGCTTTACTAGCGGGAAAGGGAATGAGCAGTTCTTC

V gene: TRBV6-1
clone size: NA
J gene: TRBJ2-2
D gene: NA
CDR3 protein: CASSPTRAAPGELFF
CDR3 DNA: TGTGCCAGCAGCCCGACTCGGGCCGCCCCCGGGGAGCTGTTTTTT

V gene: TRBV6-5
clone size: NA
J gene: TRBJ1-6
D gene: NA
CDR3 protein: CASSYRGNSPLHF
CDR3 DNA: TGTGCCAGCAGCTACCGAGGGAATTCACCCCTCCACTTT

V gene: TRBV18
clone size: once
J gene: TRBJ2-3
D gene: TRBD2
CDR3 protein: CASSPIAGGAKGTQYF
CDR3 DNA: TGTGCCAGCTCACCCATAGCGGGGGGGGCGAAGGGGACGCAGTATTTT

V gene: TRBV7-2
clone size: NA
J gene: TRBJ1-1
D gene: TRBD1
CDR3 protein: CASSQQGETEAFF
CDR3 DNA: TGTGCCAGCAGCCAACAGGGGGAAACTGAAGCTTTCTTT

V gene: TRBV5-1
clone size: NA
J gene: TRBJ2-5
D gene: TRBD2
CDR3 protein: CASSLEGGRGETQYF
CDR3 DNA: TGCGCCAGCAGCTTGGAAGGCGGGAGGGGAGAGACCCAGTACTTC

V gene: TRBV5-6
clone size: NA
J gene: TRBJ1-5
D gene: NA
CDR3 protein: CASSSRYSNQPQHF
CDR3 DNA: TGTGCCAGCAGCTCCCGATATAGCAATCAGCCCCAGCATTTT

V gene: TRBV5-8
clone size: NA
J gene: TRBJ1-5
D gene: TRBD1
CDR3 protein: CASSLVQGWAWPQHF
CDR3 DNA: TGTGCCAGCAGCTTGGTACAGGGGTGGGCTTGGCCCCAGCATTTT